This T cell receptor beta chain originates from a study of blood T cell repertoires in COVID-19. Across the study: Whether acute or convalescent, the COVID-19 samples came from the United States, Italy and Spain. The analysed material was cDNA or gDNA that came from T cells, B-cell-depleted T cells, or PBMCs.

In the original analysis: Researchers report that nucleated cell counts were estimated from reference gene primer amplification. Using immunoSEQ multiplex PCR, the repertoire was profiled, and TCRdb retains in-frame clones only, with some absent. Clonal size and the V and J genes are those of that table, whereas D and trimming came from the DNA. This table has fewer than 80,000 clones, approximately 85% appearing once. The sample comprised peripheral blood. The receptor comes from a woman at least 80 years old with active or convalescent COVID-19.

The CDR3: CASSKPSREQYF. The CDR3 DNA is TGCGCCAGCAGCAAACCTAGTCGCGAGCAGTACTTC. The rearrangement links TRBV5-1 to TRBJ2-7, with D uncertain. With 4 bases removed from V and 6 bases from J, the gap between germline ends came to 11 bases. The CDR3 is 12 residues long. Germline V CDR1 and CDR2: SGHRS, YFSETQ.